This entry features one T cell receptor beta chain sequence. Its specific antigen is unknown. Base qualities are not provided; no much larger clone lies one nucleotide away. V trim: 1 base; J trim: 3 bases; unmatched bases: 1. From a lookup of the germline V gene, CDR1 and CDR2 are SGHTA and FQGNSA. Its CDR3 holds 14 amino acids, cysteine through phenylalanine. Only the CDR3 portion is preserved as DNA: 42 bases, with reading frame beginning at the first base. Receptors were amplified or captured by 5' RACE. Sequenced using an Illumina HiSeq 2500. A second PCR of roughly 6 to 11 cycles was run with a J-beta primer mix and a sample-barcoded 5' primer. A unique molecular identifier was introduced onto each TCR beta cDNA molecule by a template-switch 5' adaptor carrying 12 random nucleotides. At least 2.5 million CDR3-containing paired-end reads were obtained from each sample. First-strand cDNA synthesis was performed from all RNA using the Mint cDNA synthesis kit, with priming by a TRBC-specific oligonucleotide. Following uracil-DNA glycosylase treatment, a first 18-cycle PCR with universal primers M1SS and BC2_uni_R was performed on all cDNA. On the study's bioinformatics: For normalization, 1 million high-quality reads, each with a distinct molecular identifier, were randomly selected from each sample. Instead of being binned into consensus sequences, reads with shared molecular identifiers were discarded. MiTCR, with a Q25 quality threshold and the strictest error-elimination algorithm, was used for CDR3 identification, clonotype clustering and error correction. A nonparametric unseen species model using Euler transformation provided a lower-bound estimate of total TCR beta diversity. TCRdb reworked the public reads: Q25 trimming with fastp, MiXCR clone assembly, productive beta chains retained. Rows are combined by CDR3 protein, so each entry shows the most common genes and DNA. TCRdb, rather than the study authors, made the V and J calls. The sample data list approximately 800,000 distinct CDR3 sequences, and under 40% of these were observed just once. Jointly, the top ten make up 10% to 15% of the sample.

Donors were a few dozen systemically healthy Caucasian individuals from Russia aged roughly 6 to 100 years. Approximately 9 milliliters of peripheral blood were collected from each donor into EDTA-treated Vacutainer tubes. Ficoll-Paque density-gradient centrifugation was used to isolate PBMCs, with at least 6.5 million per sample. Total RNA was extracted from PBMCs with Trizol reagent, with at least 5 micrograms obtained per sample. Naive CD45RAhigh/CD27high T cell percentages were measured by flow cytometry on a PBMC aliquot from every donor. The sample originates from a study of blood T cells in healthy people across ages (dated by TCRdb to about 2015). Study-wide context: In model experiments, roughly one uniquely barcoded TCR beta cDNA molecule per two T cells was captured by template switching. The study measured age-related changes in TCR beta repertoire diversity using deep sequencing normalized with unique cDNA molecular identifiers. The donors were split into four age groups: young (average around 15 years), middle-aged (about 40), aged (more than 60) and long-lived (approximately 89). Donors of different ages were randomly distributed across sequencing lanes to avoid experimental bias. Using the same blood draw, the study looked at two additional independent replicas of 1 million unique cDNA reads for two donors, one aged 18 to 30 and the other aged 80 or older.

What the work shows at the level of the full study, not this receptor alone: Because donor CMV infection status was unknown, age-related changes in expanded clonotypes were potentially confounded. The long-lived group showed more naive CD4+ T cells, fewer expanded clones and increased TCR diversity than the aged group, suggesting age selection. Total diversity estimates from one million sequenced T cells were considered lower bounds and underestimates. Observed TCR beta diversity per million T cells fell roughly linearly with age, and a significant reduction was already apparent by age roughly 40. The percentage of naive T cells measured by flow cytometry correlated strongly with observed TCR beta diversity. Bulk unsorted PBMC profiling prevented conclusive comparison of naive and antigen-experienced compartments.

This chain is built from TRBV7-2 and TRBJ2-5; TRBD1 aligns with 8 central bases. This sequence originates from a young man in good health. The sequencing sample was made of blood. The CDR3: CASSLVTGEETQYF. DNA sequence: TGTGCCAGCAGCTTAGTGACAGGGGAAGAGACCCAGTACTTC.